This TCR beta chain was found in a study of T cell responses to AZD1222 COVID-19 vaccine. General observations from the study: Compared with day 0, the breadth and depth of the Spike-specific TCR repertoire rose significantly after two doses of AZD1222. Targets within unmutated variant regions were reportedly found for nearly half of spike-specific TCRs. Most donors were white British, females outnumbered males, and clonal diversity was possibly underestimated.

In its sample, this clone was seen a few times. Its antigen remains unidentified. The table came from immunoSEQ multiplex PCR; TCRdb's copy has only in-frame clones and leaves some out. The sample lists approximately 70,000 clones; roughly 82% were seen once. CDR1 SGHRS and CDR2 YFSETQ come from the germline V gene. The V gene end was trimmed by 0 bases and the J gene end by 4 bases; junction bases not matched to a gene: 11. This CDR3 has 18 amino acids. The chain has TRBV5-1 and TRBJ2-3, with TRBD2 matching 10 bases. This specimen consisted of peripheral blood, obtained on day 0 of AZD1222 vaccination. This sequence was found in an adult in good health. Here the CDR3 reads CASSLAGASGGVADTQYF. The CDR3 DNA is TGCGCCAGCAGCTTGGCCGGAGCTAGCGGGGGTGTGGCAGATACGCAGTATTTT.